This T cell receptor (beta chain) was identified during a study of CD8+ T cells in alopecia areata. Indicated treatment: oral pan-JAK inhibitor, 5-10 mg twice daily. Once RNA had been extracted, it was reverse transcribed into cDNA to act as the sequencing template. Here immunoSEQ multiplex PCR was the method, and the copy in TCRdb shows in-frame clones only, minus some. This sample has approximately 120,000 clones; around 60% occur once, and the top ten carry 4.5% to 6%. This receptor was identified in a human donor with alopecia areata. The specimen comprised CD4+ T cells sorted from blood, sampled at week 4, from a patient treated with tofacitinib.

The CDR3 nucleotides read TGCAGCGTTTCGGGACAGGGTAACACCGGGGAGCTGTTTTTT. Its translation is CSVSGQGNTGELFF. This chain uses TRBV29-1 with TRBJ2-2; 9 bases match TRBD1. After removal of 5 bases from V and 2 bases from J, the junction contained 3 bases not matched to a gene. CDR3 length: 14 amino acids. Per germline, CDR1 SQVTM and CDR2 ANQGSEA.